This is a list of T cell receptor beta chains from one sample in a study of cytomegalovirus exposure and HLA in healthy donors. TCRdb keeps only in-frame clones here, not all; method: immunoSEQ multiplex PCR. The table records 70,000 to 80,000 clones, roughly 95% of them present only once. The sequencing input was PBMCs. These receptors were taken from a woman younger than 30 in good health and CMV-seropositive. The CDR3 runs from the conserved cysteine through the conserved F or W.

j_call v_call cdr3_aa
TRBJ1-3 TRBV5-4 CASSADTSGNTIYF
TRBJ1-5 TRBV9 CASSVDPGGDQPQHF
TRBJ1-2 TRBV6-5 CASSKNDGEDGYTF
TRBJ1-3 TRBV10-3 CAISEWKDRTSGNTIYF
TRBJ2-2 TRBV7-6 CASSLVVQNTGELFF
TRBJ2-2 TRBV4-1 CASSQDPRPGELFF
TRBJ2-5 TRBV9 CASSASAQGIGETQYF
TRBJ1-2 TRBV7-3 CASSLQGQGIGYGYTF
TRBJ2-5 TRBV9 CASSPYGLAGQETQYF
TRBJ1-6 TRBV11-3 CASSFGHYNSPLHF
TRBJ1-6 TRBV7-2 CASSLGRGNNSPLHF
TRBJ1-2 TRBV4-3 CASSHPPQATGYTF
TRBJ1-1 TRBV29-1 CSVRNGGDTEAFF
TRBJ2-1 TRBV20-1 CSSGSGNEQFF
TRBJ2-6 TRBV28 CASSLPGLVAAGANVLTF
TRBJ2-7 TRBV4-2 CASSQVVLAGGPVYEQYF
TRBJ2-3 TRBV7-8 CASSLRMAGGTDTQYF
TRBJ2-1 TRBV4-2 CASERGNNEQFF
TRBJ2-7 TRBV28 CASSFQRGGYEQYF
TRBJ2-5 TRBV7-2 CASSLARETQYF
TRBJ1-2 TRBV5-4 CASSSDMTGDDGYTF
TRBJ2-7 TRBV19 CASRTTGGYEQYF
TRBJ2-3 TRBV28 CASSLWGANTDTQYF